The clone carrying this TCR beta chain was seen only a few times. The antigen remains undetermined. This record comes from a study of shared clonotypes between healthy human individuals. TCRdb's table, derived via immunoSEQ multiplex PCR, lists solely in-frame clones and lacks some. The sample gives roughly 2,300,000 clones, around 90% of which show up once; about 0.41% is in the top ten. CD45RA+ naive and CD45RA-negative memory subsets were separated from CD4+ cells. Notes on the study in general: Generation probability values for non-shared clonotypes were lower than those for clonotypes shared by all four donors.

Sequencing was performed on naive CD4+ T cells from PBMCs. Subset denoted: CD45RA+ positively selected. The sequence was obtained from a man aged 18 to 30 in good health. Some clones in this sample may be carry-over from other donors' samples.

The CDR3 here is CSDSQLNTEAFF. As DNA, the CDR3 is TGCAGCGATTCACAGCTGAACACTGAAGCTTTCTTT. The chain combines TRBV29-1 with TRBJ1-1; D gene unclear. Between the trimmed V and J ends, which lost 7 bases and 0 bases, there was a span of 9 bases. The V gene's germline CDR1 is SQVTM and CDR2 ANQGSEA. The CDR3 contains 12 residues.